The 30 T cell receptor beta chains below were found in one sample sequenced in a study of blood T cell repertoires in COVID-19. Some clones are missing from TCRdb's copy, which holds only in-frame ones; the method was immunoSEQ multiplex PCR. Altogether about 250,000 clones are present, 80% to 90% being singletons, with the ten largest covering over 1.1%. The sequencing sample was made of peripheral blood. Source of these receptors: a man older than 75 with acute or convalescent COVID-19.

The rearrangement joins TRBV5-4 to TRBJ2-5; 16 nucleotides line up with TRBD2. Trimming at V came to 5 bases and at J to 4 bases, leaving 14 bases not matched to a gene. CDR3 length: 19 amino acids. CDR1 and CDR2 from the germline V gene are SGHNT and YYREEE (reference sequence). CDR3 region: CASSSPSGTSGGAVETQYF. Here the CDR3 DNA reads TGTGCCAGCAGTTCTCCTTCCGGGACTAGCGGGGGGGCGGTAGAGACCCAGTACTTC.

CDR3 DNA sequence: TGTGCCAGCAGTCCCGGACAGGGGGCAGCTGGGGCCAACGTCCTGACTTTC. Encoded protein: CASSPGQGAAGANVLTF. The rearrangement links TRBV28 to TRBJ2-6; the match to TRBD1 covers 11 bases. Germline CDR1 is MDHEN and CDR2 is SYDVKM. V was clipped by 5 bases and J by 2 bases; unmatched bases: 5. This CDR3 is 17 amino acids long. Full variable domain (missing parts from reference TRBV28 and TRBJ2-6): DVKVTQSSRYLVKRTGEKVFLECVQDMDHENMFWYRQDPGLGLRLIYFSYDVKMKEKGDIPEGYSVSREKKERFSLILESASTNQTSMYLCASSPGQGAAGANVLTFGAGSRLTVL.

The gene calls are TRBV6-5 and TRBJ2-6, with D tentatively TRBD2 (5 bases). The germline V gene encodes CDR1 MNHEY and CDR2 SVGAGI. The CDR3 is 14 residues long. Between the trimmed V and J ends, which lost 6 bases and 0 bases, there was a span of 6 bases. CDR3 protein: CASRLDSGANVLTF. The CDR3 nucleotides read TGTGCCAGCAGACTAGACTCTGGGGCCAACGTCCTGACTTTC.

Turning to this clone: This sample also contains other DNA sequences that code for the same CDR3. The V call is TRBV28, the J call TRBJ1-5; 7 nucleotides line up with TRBD1. The V gene end was trimmed by 6 bases and the J gene end by 5 bases; junction bases not matched to a gene: 13. CDR3 length equals 16 residues. The germline V gene encodes CDR1 MDHEN and CDR2 SYDVKM. In DNA form, the CDR3 reads TGTGCCAGCAGCTCACCGACAGAGGGGGCCTATCAGCCCCAGCATTTT. Its protein product is CASSSPTEGAYQPQHF.

This sequence joins TRBV4-3 and TRBJ1-4; D might be TRBD1 (5 bases). The CDR3 is 18 amino acids. V was pared by 0 bases and J by 2 bases, with 16 bases between. The germline CDR1 and CDR2 sequences are LGHNA and YSLEER. Here the CDR3 reads CASSQDLVSGKTNEKLFF. CDR3 in DNA: TGCGCCAGCAGCCAAGATCTTGTATCAGGGAAGACTAATGAAAAACTGTTTTTT.

The genes are TRBV28 and TRBJ1-5, with D perhaps matching TRBD1 (6 bases). V was shortened by 6 bases and J by 6 bases, with 24 bases between the two germline ends. Germline assignment: CDR1 MDHEN and CDR2 SYDVKM. This CDR3 contains 17 residues. CDR3 residues: CASRSPPGGRRGQPQHF. The CDR3 region has the DNA TGTGCCAGCAGATCTCCTCCCGGGGGGCGCCGAGGTCAGCCCCAGCATTTT.

This sequence joins TRBV29-1 and TRBJ2-1, with 7 positions matching TRBD2. J was trimmed by 6 bases and V by 4 bases; bases with no gene match: 6. The germline V gene encodes CDR1 SQVTM and CDR2 ANQGSEA. There are 13 residues in the CDR3. CDR3 loop: CSVGTSKFNEQFF. In DNA, the CDR3 is TGCAGCGTTGGGACTAGTAAATTCAATGAGCAGTTCTTC.

This clone appeared a single time. The chain couples TRBV7-9 to TRBJ1-3; D perhaps matches TRBD1 (6 bases). Trimming stripped 3 bases from V and 4 bases from J, with 10 bases between. The CDR3 consists of 14 residues. The germline V gene has CDR1 SEHNR and CDR2 FQNEAQ (reference sequence). The CDR3, as DNA: TGTGCCAGCAGCTTCGGGGGGCAGGGAAACACCATATATTTT. Protein product: CASSFGGQGNTIYF.

This chain joins TRBV6-6 and TRBJ1-1; D not resolved. Trimming removed 2 bases from V and 7 bases from J, with 8 bases in between. Germline CDR1 reads MNHNY; CDR2 reads SVGAGI (reference sequence). This CDR3 spans 12 amino acids. Here the CDR3 DNA reads TGTGCCAGCAGTTACGAGGCAGTTGAAGCTTTCTTT. It is translated as CASSYEAVEAFF.

The V gene is TRBV7-9, the J gene TRBJ2-7, with 8 bases that match TRBD2. Germline V lookup: CDR1 SEHNR, CDR2 FQNEAQ (reference sequence). The CDR3 length is 13 residues. V dropped 8 bases and J dropped 4; count of bases not matched to a gene: 7. CDR3: CASAGGRVYEQYF. The CDR3 coding sequence is TGTGCCAGCGCGGGGGGCAGAGTTTACGAGCAGTACTTC.

This chain links TRBV7-2 with TRBJ2-1, with 10 bases matching TRBD2. The CDR3 extends over 15 amino acids. Germline V lookup: CDR1 SGHTA, CDR2 FQGNSA. V dropped 6 bases and J dropped 2; count of bases not matched to a gene: 4. The CDR3 DNA is TGTGCCAGCAGAGATCTAGCGGGAGCCTACAATGAGCAGTTCTTC. It encodes CASRDLAGAYNEQFF. The whole variable domain, filled in from reference TRBV7-2 and TRBJ2-1, reads GAGVSQSPSNKVTEKGKDVELRCDPISGHTALYWYRQSLGQGLEFLIYFQGNSAPDKSGLPSDRFSAERTGGSVSTLTIQRTQQEDSAVYLCASRDLAGAYNEQFFGPGTRLTVL.

J is TRBJ1-2 and V is TRBV7-2; 8 nucleotides align to TRBD1. Germline V CDR1 and CDR2: SGHTA, FQGNSA. V lost 0 bases, J lost 11 bases, and 5 bases stayed unmatched. CDR3 size: 13 residues. The CDR3 sequence is CASSLAVNRGYTF. In nucleotides, the CDR3 is TGTGCCAGCAGCTTAGCAGTCAACAGGGGGTACACCTTC.

The rearrangement links TRBV7-9 to TRBJ2-3, with 7 bases lining up with TRBD2. CDR3 length equals 17 residues. Unmatched junction bases numbered 11, after V lost 1 base and J lost 4 bases. Germline V CDR1 and CDR2: SEHNR, FQNEAQ (reference sequence). The CDR3 loop is CASSLEAGRGPSDTQYF. The CDR3 nucleotides read TGTGCCAGCAGCTTAGAGGCAGGGAGGGGTCCTTCAGATACGCAGTATTTT.

V is TRBV24-1 and J is TRBJ1-2; 8 bases agree with TRBD1. J gave up 7 bases and V 0 bases, and 0 bases lay outside the gene matches. This CDR3 is 13 amino acids long. Germline CDR1 reads KGHDR; CDR2 reads SFDVKD. The chain's CDR3 is CATSDLDRGGYTF. The CDR3 nucleotides are TGTGCCACCAGTGATTTGGACAGGGGTGGCTACACCTTC.

The chain is built from TRBV6-2 or TRBV6-3 and TRBJ2-3, with D unresolved. V dropped 4 bases and J dropped 6 bases, with 5 bases sitting between them. Germline CDR1 reads MNHEY; CDR2 reads SVGEGT. CDR3 size: 11 residues. The DNA for the CDR3 is TGTGCCAGCAGTTTTATGGATACGCAGTATTTT. Protein product: CASSFMDTQYF.

The rearrangement joins TRBV5-4 to TRBJ1-2; 9 nucleotides align to TRBD1. Germline V gene sequence: CDR1 SGHNT, CDR2 YYREEE (reference sequence). With 5 bases clipped from V and 7 bases from J, the junction kept 9 bases outside the gene matches. This CDR3 has 14 residues. In nucleotides, the CDR3 is TGTGCCAGCAGTCGAGAGGGACAGGGACGTGGCTACACCTTC. This encodes CASSREGQGRGYTF. Filled out from reference TRBV5-4 and TRBJ1-2, the complete variable domain reads ETGVTQSPTHLIKTRGQQVTLRCSSQSGHNTVSWYQQALGQGPQFIFQYYREEENGRGNFPPRFSGLQFPNYSSELNVNALELDDSALYLCASSREGQGRGYTFGSGTRLTVV.

This clone came up once. The V gene is TRBV7-3, the J gene TRBJ2-6; 7 bases fit TRBD2. This CDR3 region has 19 residues. The V and J ends lost 4 bases and 1 base, in that order; junction bases with no gene match: 13. Per the germline V gene, CDR1 is SGHTA and CDR2 is FQGTGA. DNA of the CDR3: TGTGCCAGCAGCTCCCAGTCCCTCGGGGGGAGGTCTGGGGCCAACGTCCTGACTTTC. Protein sequence: CASSSQSLGGRSGANVLTF. Full variable domain (rest looked up from reference TRBV7-3 and TRBJ2-6): GAGVSQTPSNKVTEKGKYVELRCDPISGHTALYWYRQSLGQGPEFLIYFQGTGAADDSGLPNDRFFAVRPEGSVSTLKIQRTERGDSAVYLCASSSQSLGGRSGANVLTFGAGSRLTVL.

This clone was seen more than once but under ten times. This sequence joins TRBV19 and TRBJ1-3, with a tentative D call TRBD1 (5 bases). With 3 bases removed from V and 3 bases from J, the gap between germline ends came to 9 bases. Germline CDR1 is LNHDA and CDR2 is SQIVND (reference sequence). The CDR3 contains 14 residues. Here the CDR3 reads CASSIGGDGNTIYF. The DNA of the CDR3 is TGTGCCAGTAGTATCGGAGGGGATGGAAACACCATATATTTT. The variable domain in full, completed from reference TRBV19 and TRBJ1-3, reads DGGITQSPKYLFRKEGQNVTLSCEQNLNHDAMYWYRQDPGQGLRLIYYSQIVNDFQKGDIAEGYSVSREKKESFPLTVTSAQKNPTAFYLCASSIGGDGNTIYFGEGSWLTVV.

The rearrangement links TRBV18 to TRBJ2-5, with TRBD2 identical over 7 bases. CDR1 is KGHSH and CDR2 is LQKENI in the germline V gene. Trimming cost V 2 bases and J 5 bases; bases outside gene matches: 14. This CDR3 region has 17 residues. CDR3 region: CASSPLPSGSKQETQYF. The CDR3, as DNA: TGTGCCAGCTCACCATTACCTAGCGGCTCTAAACAGGAGACCCAGTACTTC.

The genes are TRBV6-5 and TRBJ1-4, with 7 bases that match TRBD1. CDR3 length: 15 amino acids. Per germline, CDR1 MNHEY and CDR2 SVGAGI. The V segment lost 6 bases and the J segment 0 bases; nucleotides outside the gene matches: 4. CDR3 DNA sequence: TGTGCCAGCAGCCGGGACAGAACAACTAATGAAAAACTGTTTTTT. It encodes CASSRDRTTNEKLFF.

The rearrangement uses TRBV29-1 and TRBJ2-1, with 11 bases fitting TRBD1. Germline assignment: CDR1 SQVTM and CDR2 ANQGSEA. With 4 bases clipped from V and 0 bases from J, the junction kept 11 bases outside the gene matches. The CDR3 consists of 18 residues. In DNA, the CDR3 is TGCAGCGTTGTAGGGACAGGGGGTCCTACGAGCTCCTACAATGAGCAGTTCTTC. It codes for CSVVGTGGPTSSYNEQFF.

The rearrangement links TRBV2 to TRBJ2-5, with 11 bases that match TRBD2. CDR1 and CDR2 (germline): SNHLY, FYNNEI. V shed 6 bases, J shed 1 base, and the junction held 7 bases outside the gene matches. The CDR3 totals 16 residues. For the CDR3, the DNA is TGTGCCAGCAGCCCGCTAGCGGGGGGTACCCAAGAGACCCAGTACTTC. Its translation is CASSPLAGGTQETQYF.

The chain employs TRBV28 and TRBJ2-1; a weak D match, TRBD1 (6 bases). Germline CDR1 is MDHEN and CDR2 is SYDVKM. V gave up 6 bases and J gave up 2 bases, with 14 bases separating them. This CDR3 is built from 15 residues. The CDR3: CASSRRPGAYNEQFF. For the CDR3, the DNA is TGTGCCAGCAGCCGGAGACCAGGGGCCTACAATGAGCAGTTCTTC.

V and J are TRBV9 and TRBJ2-3; TRBD2 matches 9 bases. V shed 2 bases and J 0 bases; nucleotides not matched to a gene: 4. This CDR3 spans 16 amino acids. Germline V lookup: CDR1 SGDLS, CDR2 YYNGEE. CDR3 residues: CASSVTSGSSTDTQYF. In DNA, the CDR3 is TGTGCCAGCAGCGTGACTAGCGGCTCTAGCACAGATACGCAGTATTTT.

The genes are TRBV29-1 and TRBJ2-7; D unclear. The V and J ends lost 4 bases and 2 bases respectively, with 15 bases between them. CDR3 length equals 14 residues. Germline V gene lookup returns CDR1 SQVTM and CDR2 ANQGSEA. As DNA, the CDR3 is TGCAGCGTTGTTCTCGGGTCTGGAGCCTACGAGCAGTACTTC. It is translated as CSVVLGSGAYEQYF.

V is TRBV15 and J is TRBJ1-4; possible D gene TRBD1, 5 bases. This CDR3 region has 13 residues. V was cut by 5 bases and J by 6 bases, with 10 bases left in between. Germline values: CDR1 LNHNV, CDR2 YYDKDF (reference sequence). The CDR3 DNA reads as TGTGCCACCAGCGGCGGGACGGATGAAAAACTGTTTTTT. Amino acid sequence: CATSGGTDEKLFF. Together with reference TRBV15 and TRBJ1-4, the CDR3 gives the full variable domain: DAMVIQNPRYQVTQFGKPVTLSCSQTLNHNVMYWYQQKSSQAPKLLFHYYDKDFNNEADTPDNFQSRRPNTSFCFLDIRSPGLGDTAMYLCATSGGTDEKLFFGSGTQLSVL.

The chain is built from TRBV7-2 and TRBJ2-1; D is perhaps TRBD1 (7 bases). Deletions cut 5 bases from V and 1 base from J, with 12 bases between. The CDR3 has 15 amino acids. Germline CDR1 SGHTA, CDR2 FQGNSA. The CDR3 is CASSISGGSYNEQFF. The CDR3 region has the DNA TGTGCCAGCAGCATTTCAGGGGGGTCCTACAATGAGCAGTTCTTC.

CDR3 sequence: CASSSNRGGETQYF. CDR3 DNA: TGTGCCAGCAGCTCCAACAGGGGTGGAGAGACCCAGTACTTC. This rearrangement joins TRBV7-2 to TRBJ2-5; 7 nucleotides agree with TRBD1. Germline CDR1 is SGHTA and CDR2 is FQGNSA. CDR3 length: 14 amino acids. The trim removed 4 bases at V and 4 bases at J, leaving 6 bases unmatched.

The V gene is TRBV19, the J gene TRBJ1-2; no clear D. The CDR3 contains 14 residues. Per the germline V gene, CDR1 is LNHDA and CDR2 is SQIVND (reference sequence). V was cut by 8 bases and J by 4 bases, with 17 bases left in between. Here the CDR3 reads CASSIVGTPYGYTF. The CDR3 bases are TGTGCCAGTTCCATTGTGGGCACCCCCTATGGCTACACCTTC.

Comments on this clone: One junction end disagrees with the germline gene, perhaps due to a read error. The V call is TRBV6-2 or TRBV6-3, the J call TRBJ2-4; no firm D call. The CDR3 spans 11 residues. Germline lookup yields CDR1 MNHEY and CDR2 SVGEGT. DNA of the CDR3: TGTGCCAGCAGTTACCGTTCCCTGATGGCCTTC. It is translated as CASSYRSLMAF.